This TCR beta chain appears in the sequencing data of a study of blood T cell repertoires in COVID-19. The assay was immunoSEQ multiplex PCR, and TCRdb's table has in-frame clones only and misses some. The sample has 250,000 or so clones, nearly 90% seen once. This study enrolled people aged about 18 to 100 from 24 US geographic areas. All recovered Cohort 3 donors got two negative PCRs, got clearance, or saw symptom resolution. Germline-derived CDR1 and CDR2 are KGHSH and LQKENI. The ends were cut back, 2 bases at V and 8 bases at J, with 13 bases in the middle. The CDR3 is 15 amino acids. The sample taken for sequencing was PBMCs or T cells enriched from blood (not recorded which). The V call is TRBV18, the J call TRBJ1-6; D remains unclear. The TCR was taken from a man younger than 45 who had recovered from COVID-19. As DNA, the CDR3 is TGTGCCAGCTCACCAGGACTACTGTACCATTCACCCCTCCACTTT. This codes for CASSPGLLYHSPLHF.